The clone carrying this TCR beta chain was counted many times. Its antigen is still unknown. Through template switching, a universal primer site was introduced, and the cDNA contained unique molecular identifiers. Via MiXCR, TCRdb re-called the 5' RACE reads, giving one row per CDR3 protein. Of roughly 630,000 distinct CDR3 sequences in the sample, roughly 7.2% were seen once. The data were taken from a study of identical twins. Study-wide points: Models came in too low on out-of-frame TCR alpha sharing in monozygotic twins.

The sample was also linked to a second study, of yellow fever vaccine responses in identical twins.

The TCR was taken from a woman aged 18-29 years in good health. Source material: PBMCs.

The CDR3, as DNA: TGCGCCAGCAGCCAAGACTCGGGCGGGTACACCTACGAGCAGTACTTC. This translates into CASSQDSGGYTYEQYF. This chain uses TRBV4-1 with TRBJ2-7; perhaps TRBD2 as D (5 bases). Trimming shortened V by 0 bases and J by 2 bases, and 14 bases separated the two germline ends. The CDR3 runs 16 residues. Per the germline V gene, CDR1 is MGHRA and CDR2 is YSYEKL.